The sample holds a few counts of the clone carrying this T cell receptor beta chain. No antigen is known for it. Via MiXCR, TCRdb re-called the reads, giving one row per CDR3 protein. Of roughly 200,000 distinct CDR3 sequences listed, about a sixth are singletons. The data belong to a study of T cell repertoires in cytomegalovirus infection. General study findings and limits: Based on cumulative public TCR beta family frequency, carriers of CMV plus the relevant HLA were identified.

The V gene lost 1 base and the J gene lost 4 bases, with 10 bases spanning the gap. The CDR3 extends over 15 amino acids. This TCR was sampled from a human donor in good health (CMV status not recorded). Some clones in this sample may be carry-over from other donors' samples. The rearrangement links TRBV12-3 or TRBV12-4 to TRBJ1-4; no reliable D call. Sequenced input: CD8+ T cells from PBMCs. CDR3 protein: CASSLDSGINEKLFF. Written as DNA, the CDR3 is TGTGCCAGCAGTTTAGATTCCGGGATTAATGAAAAACTGTTTTTT.